The 10 T cell receptor beta chains reported below all come from one sample, sequenced in a study of T cells after yellow fever vaccination. TCRdb used MiXCR to reprocess the 5' RACE reads, holding one entry per CDR3 protein. The sample holds roughly 100,000 distinct CDR3 sequences, about 8.8% seen once. The sequences come from CD8+ T cells not binding an NS4B(214-222) dextramer, sorted from PBMCs, collected roughly 14 days after the first yellow fever vaccination. The receptors come from a man aged 18-30 years who received the YFV17D yellow fever vaccine.

The chain uses TRBV4-1 and TRBJ2-3, with TRBD2 matching over 9 bases. V was pared by 1 base and J by 5 bases, with 7 bases of the junction left unmatched. The CDR3 covers 16 residues. From germline, CDR1 is MGHRA and CDR2 YSYEKL. The CDR3 DNA sequence: TGCGCCAGCAGCCAAGGAAGCGGGGGGCGGGAAGATACGCAGTATTTT. This codes for CASSQGSGGREDTQYF.

This clonotype was seen more than once but under ten times. V gene TRBV4-1 combines with J gene TRBJ2-2; D not certain. V was shortened by 0 bases and J by 5 bases, with 4 bases between the two germline ends. Germline V gives CDR1 MGHRA, CDR2 YSYEKL. The CDR3 is 13 amino acids. The CDR3 sequence: CASSQDRTGELFF. The CDR3, as DNA: TGCGCCAGCAGCCAAGACCGGACCGGGGAGCTGTTTTTT.

This clonotype was recorded a few times. The CDR3 coding sequence is TGTGCCAGCAGTTACAAAGGAGGGACCGGGGAGCTGTTTTTT. It is translated as CASSYKGGTGELFF. The rearrangement uses TRBV6-5 and TRBJ2-2, with D possibly being TRBD2 (6 bases). The length of the CDR3 is 14 residues. Between the trimmed V and J ends, which lost 2 bases and 5 bases, there was a span of 9 bases. Germline CDR1 reads MNHEY; CDR2 reads SVGAGI.

This clonotype was observed at least ten times. The gene calls are TRBV29-1 and TRBJ2-1; TRBD1 might be the D (5 bases). The V gene's germline CDR1 is SQVTM and CDR2 ANQGSEA. This CDR3 spans 15 amino acids. The V end was cut by 6 bases, the J end by 7 bases, with 22 bases between. The CDR3 nucleotides are TGCAGCGTCGGCCTGGGGCCCGGCGAGAAGAATGAGCAGTTCTTC. It is translated as CSVGLGPGEKNEQFF.

This clonotype occurred a few times. The junction differs from germline at one of its ends, possibly a read error. The chain combines TRBV15 with TRBJ2-7; a weak D match, TRBD1 (6 bases). CDR3 length: 15 amino acids. The germline V gene has CDR1 LNHNV and CDR2 YYDKDF (reference sequence). The CDR3 reads CATSRDRLDSYEQYF. The CDR3 region has the DNA TGTGCCACCAGCCGAGACAGGTTGGATTCCTACGAGCAGTACTTC.

This chain uses TRBV5-4 with TRBJ2-2, with 9 nucleotides matching TRBD1. The CDR3 is made up of 16 amino acids. V lost 5 bases and J lost 3; bases outside the gene matches: 8. CDR1 and CDR2 (germline): SGHNT, YYREEE (reference sequence). The CDR3 reads CASSRAGTGYTGELFF. The CDR3 DNA reads as TGTGCCAGCAGTCGGGCCGGGACAGGGTACACCGGGGAGCTGTTTTTT.

This clonotype appeared a few times. This sequence joins TRBV7-2 and TRBJ2-7; TRBD1 agrees at 7 bases. Germline CDR1 SGHTA, CDR2 FQGNSA. The V and J ends lost 8 bases and 5 bases, in that order; junction bases with no gene match: 9. The CDR3 is 13 amino acids. The CDR3 sequence: CASLSGTVDEQYF. The CDR3 nucleotides are TGTGCCAGCCTTTCCGGGACAGTAGACGAGCAGTACTTC.

The chain uses TRBV6-1 and TRBJ2-1; 9 bases agree with TRBD1. The CDR3 has 15 amino acids. The V gene's germline CDR1 is MNHNS and CDR2 SASEGT. J lost 8 bases, V lost 5 bases, and 10 bases had no gene match. CDR3 bases: TGTGCCAGCAGTCGCCCCGGGACAGGGTTCCATGAGCAGTTCTTC. Protein sequence: CASSRPGTGFHEQFF.

The chain recombines TRBV2 with TRBJ1-4; the D gene is possibly TRBD1 (5 bases). The germline V gene encodes CDR1 SNHLY and CDR2 FYNNEI. The V end was cut by 6 bases, the J end by 8 bases, with 10 bases between. The CDR3 consists of 12 residues. CDR3 DNA: TGTGCCAGCAGAGCGACAGAAGAAAAACTGTTTTTT. Its protein is CASRATEEKLFF.

This clonotype was picked up a small number of times. The chain is built from TRBV11-1 and TRBJ2-7, with D perhaps matching TRBD2 (6 bases). The germline V gene has CDR1 SGHAT and CDR2 FQDESV (reference sequence). Trimming stripped 5 bases from V and 5 bases from J, with 7 bases between. The CDR3 runs 11 residues. The CDR3 reads CASSGGDEQYF. The CDR3 DNA reads as TGTGCCAGCAGCGGCGGGGACGAGCAGTACTTC.